This T cell receptor beta chain derives from a study of cytomegalovirus exposure and HLA in healthy donors. About the research overall: A subsequent analysis stated that the approximately 110 validation repertoires were run on the same platform as the approximately 610 first-cohort repertoires. Whole-study results and caveats: Using the classifier, cytomegalovirus status was reportedly diagnosed with high specificity and sensitivity.

The protocol was immunoSEQ multiplex PCR, while the TCRdb copy is restricted to in-frame clones and leaves out a portion. The sample lists approximately 300,000 clones, 87% occurring once. For this clone: Its antigen is unidentified.

The germline gives CDR1 MDHEN, CDR2 SYDVKM. The V end was cut by 3 bases, the J end by 5 bases, with 13 bases between. The CDR3 covers 15 residues. The chain joins TRBV28 to TRBJ2-2, with a weak D call TRBD2 (6 bases). Sample: PBMCs. The source of this sequence is a woman aged 30 to 39 in good health and CMV-seropositive. This CDR3 reads CASSFGGRETGELFF. In nucleotides, the CDR3 is TGTGCCAGCAGTTTTGGAGGGCGCGAGACCGGGGAGCTGTTTTTT.